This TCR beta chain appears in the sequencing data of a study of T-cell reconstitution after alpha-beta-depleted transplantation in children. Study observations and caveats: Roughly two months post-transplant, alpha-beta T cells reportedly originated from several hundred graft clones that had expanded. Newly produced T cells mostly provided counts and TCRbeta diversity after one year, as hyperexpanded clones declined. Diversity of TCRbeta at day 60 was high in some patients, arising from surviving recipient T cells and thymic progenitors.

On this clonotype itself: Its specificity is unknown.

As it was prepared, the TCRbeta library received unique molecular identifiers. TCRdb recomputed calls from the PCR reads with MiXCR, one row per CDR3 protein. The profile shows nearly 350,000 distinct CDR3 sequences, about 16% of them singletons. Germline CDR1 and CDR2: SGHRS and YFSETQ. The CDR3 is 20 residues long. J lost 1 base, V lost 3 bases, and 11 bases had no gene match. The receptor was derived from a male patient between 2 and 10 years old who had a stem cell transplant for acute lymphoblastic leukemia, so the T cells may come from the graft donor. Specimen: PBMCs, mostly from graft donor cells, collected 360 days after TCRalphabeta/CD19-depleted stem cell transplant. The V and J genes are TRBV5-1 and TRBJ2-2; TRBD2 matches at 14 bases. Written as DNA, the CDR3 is TGCGCCAGCAGCTCACCTAAAGGGACTAGCGGGAGTCAGAACACCGGGGAGCTGTTTTTT. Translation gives CASSSPKGTSGSQNTGELFF. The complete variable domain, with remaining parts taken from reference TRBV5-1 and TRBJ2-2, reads KAGVTQTPRYLIKTRGQQVTLSCSPISGHRSVSWYQQTPGQGLQFLFEYFSETQRNKGNFPGRFSGRQFSNSRSEMNVSTLELGDSALYLCASSSPKGTSGSQNTGELFFGEGSRLTVL.